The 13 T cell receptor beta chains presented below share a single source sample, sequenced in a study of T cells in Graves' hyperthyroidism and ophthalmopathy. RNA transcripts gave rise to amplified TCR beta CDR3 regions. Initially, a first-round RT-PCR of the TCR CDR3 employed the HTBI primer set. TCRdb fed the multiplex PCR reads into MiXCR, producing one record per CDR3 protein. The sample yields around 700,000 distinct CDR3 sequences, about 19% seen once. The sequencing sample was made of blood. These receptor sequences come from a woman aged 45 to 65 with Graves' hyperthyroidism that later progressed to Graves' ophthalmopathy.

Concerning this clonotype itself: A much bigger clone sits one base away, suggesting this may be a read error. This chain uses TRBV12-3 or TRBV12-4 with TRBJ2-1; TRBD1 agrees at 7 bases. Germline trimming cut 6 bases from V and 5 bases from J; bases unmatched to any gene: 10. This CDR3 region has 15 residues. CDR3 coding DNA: TGTGCCAGCAGCCCTGTACAAGGGGGCGACAATGAGCAGTTCTTC. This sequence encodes CASSPVQGGDNEQFF.

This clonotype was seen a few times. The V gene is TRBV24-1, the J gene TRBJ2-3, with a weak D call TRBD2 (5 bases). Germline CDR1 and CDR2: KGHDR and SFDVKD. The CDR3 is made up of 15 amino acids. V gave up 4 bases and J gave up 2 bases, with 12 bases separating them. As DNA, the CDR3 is TGTGCCACCAGTGACACTAGGGAGACCACAGATACGCAGTATTTT. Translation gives CATSDTRETTDTQYF.

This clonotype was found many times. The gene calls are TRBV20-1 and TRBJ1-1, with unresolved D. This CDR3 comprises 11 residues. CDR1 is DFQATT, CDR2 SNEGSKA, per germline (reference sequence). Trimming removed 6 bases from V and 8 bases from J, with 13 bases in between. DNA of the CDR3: TGCAGTGCCCTTACCCCGGGGGAAGCTTTCTTT. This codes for CSALTPGEAFF.

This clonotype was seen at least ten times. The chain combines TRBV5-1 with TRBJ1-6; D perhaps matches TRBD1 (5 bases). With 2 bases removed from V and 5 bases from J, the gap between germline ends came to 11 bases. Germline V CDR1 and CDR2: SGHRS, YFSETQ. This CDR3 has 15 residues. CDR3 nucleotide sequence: TGCGCCAGCAGCTTCGACAGCCCGAATAATTCACCCCTCCACTTT. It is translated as CASSFDSPNNSPLHF.

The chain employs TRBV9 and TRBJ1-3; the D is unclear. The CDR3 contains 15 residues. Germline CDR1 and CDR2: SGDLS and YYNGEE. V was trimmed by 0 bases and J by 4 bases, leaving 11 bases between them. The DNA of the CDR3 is TGTGCCAGCAGCGTAGATCCGGGCCTCGGAAACACCATATATTTT. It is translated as CASSVDPGLGNTIYF.

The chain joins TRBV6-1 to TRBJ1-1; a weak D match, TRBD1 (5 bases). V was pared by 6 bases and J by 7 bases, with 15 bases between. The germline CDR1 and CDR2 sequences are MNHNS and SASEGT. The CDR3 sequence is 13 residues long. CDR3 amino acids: CASSGWTRGEAFF. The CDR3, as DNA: TGTGCCAGCAGCGGCTGGACAAGGGGTGAAGCTTTCTTT.

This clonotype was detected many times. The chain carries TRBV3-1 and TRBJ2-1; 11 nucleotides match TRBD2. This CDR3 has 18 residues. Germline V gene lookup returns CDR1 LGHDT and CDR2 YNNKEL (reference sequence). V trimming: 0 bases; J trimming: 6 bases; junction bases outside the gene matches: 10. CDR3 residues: CASSQEGSGGAEFNEQFF. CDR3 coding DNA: TGTGCCAGCAGCCAAGAGGGTAGCGGGGGGGCTGAGTTCAATGAGCAGTTCTTC.

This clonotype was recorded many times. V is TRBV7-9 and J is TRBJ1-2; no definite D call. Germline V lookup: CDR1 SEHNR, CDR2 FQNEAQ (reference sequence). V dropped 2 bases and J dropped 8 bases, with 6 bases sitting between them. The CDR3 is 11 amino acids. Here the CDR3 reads CASSLREGYTF. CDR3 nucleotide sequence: TGTGCCAGCAGCTTACGGGAAGGCTACACCTTC. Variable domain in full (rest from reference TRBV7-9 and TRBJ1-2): DTGVSQNPRHKITKRGQNVTFRCDPISEHNRLYWYRQTLGQGPEFLTYFQNEAQLEKSRLLSDRFSAERPKGSFSTLEIQRTEQGDSAMYLCASSLREGYTFGSGTRLTVV.

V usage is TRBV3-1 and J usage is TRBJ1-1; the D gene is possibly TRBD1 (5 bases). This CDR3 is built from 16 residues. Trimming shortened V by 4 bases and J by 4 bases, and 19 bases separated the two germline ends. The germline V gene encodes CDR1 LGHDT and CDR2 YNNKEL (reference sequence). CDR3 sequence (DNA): TGTGCCAGCAGCCCGACTTTAGGGGCTCGTGGCACTGAAGCTTTCTTT. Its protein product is CASSPTLGARGTEAFF. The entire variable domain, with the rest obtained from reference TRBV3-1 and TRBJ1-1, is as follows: DTAVSQTPKYLVTQMGNDKSIKCEQNLGHDTMYWYKQDSKKFLKIMFSYNNKELIINETVPNRFSPKSPDKAHLNLHINSLELGDSAVYFCASSPTLGARGTEAFFGQGTRLTVV.

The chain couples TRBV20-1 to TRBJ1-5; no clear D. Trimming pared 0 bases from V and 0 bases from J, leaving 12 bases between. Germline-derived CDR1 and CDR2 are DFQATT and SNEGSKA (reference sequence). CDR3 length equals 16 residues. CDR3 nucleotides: TGCAGTGCTAGAGATCCCCAGACGGTTAGCAATCAGCCCCAGCATTTT. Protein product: CSARDPQTVSNQPQHF.

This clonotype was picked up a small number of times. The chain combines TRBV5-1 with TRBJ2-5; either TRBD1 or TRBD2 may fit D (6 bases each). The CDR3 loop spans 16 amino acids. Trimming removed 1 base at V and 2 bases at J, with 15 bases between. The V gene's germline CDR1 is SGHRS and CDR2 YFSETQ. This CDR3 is CASSLTKGDSQETQYF. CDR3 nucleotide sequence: TGCGCCAGCAGCTTGACAAAGGGGGACTCGCAAGAGACCCAGTACTTC.

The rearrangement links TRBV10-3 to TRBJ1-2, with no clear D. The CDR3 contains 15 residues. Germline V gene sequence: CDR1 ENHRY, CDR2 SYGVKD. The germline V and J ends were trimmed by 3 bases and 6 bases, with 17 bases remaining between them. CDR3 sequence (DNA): TGTGCCATCAGTGAATTGAGGGAAGGGAACGATGGCTACACCTTC. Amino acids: CAISELREGNDGYTF.

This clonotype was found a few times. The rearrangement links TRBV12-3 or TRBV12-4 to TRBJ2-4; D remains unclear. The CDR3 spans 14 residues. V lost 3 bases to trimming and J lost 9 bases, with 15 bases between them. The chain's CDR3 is CASSFGERGSIQYF. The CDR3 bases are TGTGCCAGCAGTTTCGGCGAGAGAGGTAGCATTCAGTACTTC.